This T cell receptor beta chain comes out of a study of blood T cell repertoires in COVID-19. On the study more broadly: The origin of the acute and convalescent COVID-19 samples was the United States, Italy and Spain. The analysed material was cDNA or gDNA that came from T cells, B-cell-depleted T cells, or PBMCs.

Under the authors' procedure: Reference gene primer amplification gave estimated nucleated cell counts. The data were produced by immunoSEQ multiplex PCR, yet TCRdb's version contains in-frame clones alone and is incomplete. That table furnishes V, J and clone size, whereas the DNA furnished D and trimming. The table shows fewer than 500,000 clones, with around nine tenths occurring only once. The material sequenced was peripheral blood. The clonotype was recovered from a woman in her thirties with acute or convalescent COVID-19.

The CDR3 sequence: CAWTLGGVETQYF. CDR3 DNA: TGTGCCTGGACACTCGGGGGGGTTGAGACCCAGTACTTC. This chain connects TRBV30 to TRBJ2-5, with TRBD2 matching 8 bases. Germline CDR1 and CDR2: GTSNPN and SVGIG (reference sequence). This CDR3 contains 13 residues. With V trimmed by 4 bases and J by 5 bases, 6 bases remained unmatched. Filled out from reference TRBV30 and TRBJ2-5, the complete variable domain reads SQTIHQWPATLVQPVGSPLSLECTVEGTSNPNLYWYRQAAGRGLQLLFYSVGIGQISSEVPQNLSASRPQDRQFILSSKKLLLSDSGFYLCAWTLGGVETQYFGPGTRLLVL.